These T cell receptor beta chains were read from a single sample in a study of blood T cell repertoires in COVID-19. The table came from immunoSEQ multiplex PCR; TCRdb's copy has only in-frame clones and leaves some out. The sample has approximately 260,000 clones, approximately 83% seen once. Material for sequencing was PBMCs or T cells enriched from blood (not recorded which). Receptors originate from a man in his fifties or sixties who had recovered from COVID-19. Each CDR3 is given with its conserved first and last residue. Fields, in order: D gene, V gene, clone size, J gene, CDR3 protein, CDR3 DNA. A D gene is named only where the DNA matches it firmly. The size of a clone is reported for some rows only, either as once, few or many, or as a class for expanded clones.

D: TRBD2; V: TRBV7-9; size: -; J: TRBJ2-3; CDR3: CASSLRTSGYTSTDTQYF; DNA: TGTGCCAGCAGCTTAAGAACTAGCGGGTATACAAGCACAGATACGCAGTATTTT
D: -; V: TRBV2; size: -; J: TRBJ1-2; CDR3: CASSTVRYGF; DNA: TGTGCCAGCAGCACCGTACGATACGGCTTC
D: -; V: TRBV5-5; size: -; J: TRBJ2-5; CDR3: CASSFFDRAVEETQYF; DNA: TGTGCCAGCAGCTTTTTTGATCGAGCGGTAGAAGAGACCCAGTACTTC
D: -; V: TRBV3-1/TRBV3-2; size: -; J: TRBJ2-1; CDR3: CASSQERYEQFF; DNA: TGTGCCAGCAGCCAAGAGCGGTATGAGCAGTTCTTC
D: TRBD1; V: TRBV5-1; size: -; J: TRBJ1-2; CDR3: CASTLGTGGSGAYGYTF; DNA: TGCGCCAGCACCCTTGGGACAGGGGGCTCGGGAGCATATGGCTACACCTTC
D: -; V: TRBV28; size: -; J: TRBJ2-7; CDR3: CASSSDYQYF; DNA: TGTGCCAGCAGTTCTGACTATCAGTACTTC
D: -; V: TRBV19; size: -; J: TRBJ2-4; CDR3: CASSTRGPNIQYF; DNA: TGTGCCAGTAGTACTAGGGGTCCTAACATTCAGTACTTC
D: -; V: TRBV27; size: -; J: TRBJ1-5; CDR3: CASSFRQDSNQPQHF; DNA: TGTGCCAGCAGTTTCCGACAGGATAGCAATCAGCCCCAGCATTTT
D: TRBD1; V: TRBV19; size: -; J: TRBJ2-7; CDR3: CASSAAGTGGAYEQYF; DNA: TGTGCCAGTAGCGCCGCCGGGACAGGAGGAGCCTACGAGCAGTACTTC
D: TRBD2; V: TRBV24-1; size: -; J: TRBJ2-5; CDR3: CATSVETSGRVEETQYF; DNA: TGTGCCACCAGTGTCGAGACTAGCGGGAGAGTGGAAGAGACCCAGTACTTC
D: TRBD1; V: TRBV28; size: -; J: TRBJ2-5; CDR3: CANQGAGRETQYF; DNA: TGTGCCAACCAGGGGGCAGGCAGGGAGACCCAGTACTTC
D: TRBD2; V: TRBV14; size: -; J: TRBJ2-7; CDR3: CASRPAAGGPFSYEQYF; DNA: TGTGCCAGCAGGCCGGCGGCGGGAGGACCCTTCTCCTACGAGCAGTACTTC
D: -; V: TRBV3-1/TRBV3-2; size: -; J: TRBJ2-1; CDR3: CASSFSPGLSYNEQFF; DNA: TGTGCCAGCAGCTTCAGCCCGGGACTGTCCTACAATGAGCAGTTCTTC
D: TRBD2; V: TRBV7-3; size: -; J: TRBJ2-2; CDR3: CASSPRTGGPAGELFF; DNA: TGTGCCAGCAGCCCGAGGACGGGAGGGCCAGCTGGGGAGCTGTTTTTT
D: -; V: TRBV19; size: -; J: TRBJ2-1; CDR3: CASSVISGGGGDEQFF; DNA: TGTGCCAGTAGTGTCATCTCCGGGGGTGGTGGAGATGAGCAGTTCTTC
D: TRBD1; V: TRBV19; size: once; J: TRBJ2-1; CDR3: CASSMKRTGADEQFF; DNA: TGTGCCAGTAGTATGAAGAGGACAGGGGCGGATGAGCAGTTCTTC
D: TRBD2; V: TRBV7-3; size: -; J: TRBJ2-3; CDR3: CASSLWAGVEDTQYF; DNA: TGTGCCAGCAGCTTATGGGCGGGAGTGGAAGATACGCAGTATTTT
D: -; V: TRBV3-1/TRBV3-2; size: -; J: TRBJ2-1; CDR3: CASSQATLVGVQFF; DNA: TGTGCCAGCAGCCAAGCTACACTAGTAGGCGTGCAGTTCTTC
D: TRBD1; V: TRBV5-1; size: -; J: TRBJ2-3; CDR3: CASSGGQGTDTQYF; DNA: TGCGCCAGCAGCGGGGGACAGGGAACAGATACGCAGTATTTT
D: -; V: TRBV4-1; size: -; J: TRBJ2-1; CDR3: CASSPSEEVGEQFF; DNA: TGCGCCAGCAGCCCCTCGGAGGAGGTTGGTGAGCAGTTCTTC
D: -; V: TRBV11-2; size: many; J: TRBJ2-3; CDR3: CASSFADTQYF; DNA: TGTGCCAGCAGCTTCGCAGATACGCAGTATTTT
D: TRBD1; V: TRBV11-2; size: -; J: TRBJ1-4; CDR3: CASSLETGVYEKLFF; DNA: TGTGCCAGCAGCTTAGAAACAGGGGTATACGAAAAACTGTTTTTT
D: -; V: TRBV13; size: -; J: TRBJ1-6; CDR3: CASRGKITVGNSPLHF; DNA: TGTGCCAGCCGGGGGAAAATCACGGTGGGTAATTCACCCCTCCACTTT
D: -; V: TRBV29-1; size: -; J: TRBJ1-2; CDR3: CSVGAGINGYTF; DNA: TGCAGCGTTGGGGCAGGGATTAATGGCTACACCTTC
D: -; V: TRBV2; size: once; J: TRBJ1-5; CDR3: CASSEEQGNQPQHF; DNA: TGTGCCAGCAGTGAAGAGCAGGGCAATCAGCCCCAGCATTTT
D: TRBD1; V: TRBV9; size: -; J: TRBJ1-5; CDR3: CASSTTGDHQPQHF; DNA: TGTGCCAGCAGCACTACAGGGGATCATCAGCCCCAGCATTTT
D: -; V: TRBV28; size: -; J: TRBJ2-7; CDR3: CASSSAPGQGAYEQYF; DNA: -
D: TRBD2; V: TRBV19; size: -; J: TRBJ2-1; CDR3: CASTLGRTSPLQVSYNEQFF; DNA: TGTGCCAGTACCCTCGGAAGGACTAGCCCCCTACAGGTATCCTACAATGAGCAGTTCTTC